The 32 T cell receptor beta chains given below trace back to one sample, sequenced in a study of cytomegalovirus exposure and HLA in healthy donors. PCR amplification relied on 60 Vbeta primers (plus 13 Jbeta primers). Data came from immunoSEQ multiplex PCR; TCRdb stores just in-frame clones and leaves some out. The table lists around 120,000 clones, 77% of them singletons, with 3.5% to 4% in the top ten. Source material: PBMCs. These receptors were taken from a human donor in good health.

To note about this clone: An end of the junction differs from the germline gene, which may be a read error. This chain joins TRBV7-9 and TRBJ2-5, with 11 bases identical to TRBD2. The germline V gene has CDR1 SEHNR and CDR2 FQNEAQ (reference sequence). This CDR3 has 19 residues. CDR3 sequence (DNA): TGTTCCAGCAGCTTCCTAACTAGCGGGAGCTTTGCGGGGGCGGAGACCCAGTACTTC. Translation gives CSSSFLTSGSFAGAETQYF.

The V call is TRBV7-2, the J call TRBJ2-7; TRBD2 aligns across 7 bases. The length of the CDR3 is 15 residues. Germline-derived CDR1 and CDR2 are SGHTA and FQGNSA. Trimming took 1 base from V and 2 from J; bases not matched to a gene: 5. CDR3 sequence: CASSLEVAGAYEQYF. CDR3 nucleotide sequence: TGTGCCAGCAGCTTAGAGGTGGCGGGGGCCTACGAGCAGTACTTC.

The CDR3 spells CASSYSGRRTSMSYTF. The DNA of the CDR3 is TGTGCCAGCAGTTACTCGGGCAGAAGGACATCTATGAGCTACACCTTC. V usage is TRBV6-5 and J usage is TRBJ1-2, with D maybe TRBD1 (5 bases). V lost 0 bases, J lost 9 bases, and 20 bases lay in between. The germline gives CDR1 MNHEY, CDR2 SVGAGI. The CDR3 loop spans 16 amino acids.

This clone has only a few counts. This chain connects TRBV28 to TRBJ1-4; D gene unclear. V gave up 5 bases and J gave up 0 bases, with 13 bases separating them. Looked up from germline, CDR1 is MDHEN and CDR2 is SYDVKM. There are 16 residues in the CDR3. The CDR3: CASSDIRPPTNEKLFF. DNA of the CDR3: TGTGCCAGCAGTGACATTAGACCCCCAACTAATGAAAAACTGTTTTTT.

V is TRBV6-5 and J is TRBJ1-4; a weak D match, TRBD1 (6 bases). Germline V gives CDR1 MNHEY, CDR2 SVGAGI. Trimming removed 5 bases at V and 4 bases at J, with 11 bases between. The CDR3 sequence is 14 residues long. CDR3 DNA: TGTGCCAGCAGTCGACAGGAGTTTAATGAAAAACTGTTTTTT. It specifies CASSRQEFNEKLFF.

The gene calls are TRBV11-3 and TRBJ2-2; 8 positions agree with TRBD1. After removal of 0 bases from V and 4 bases from J, the junction contained 10 bases not matched to a gene. Germline CDR1 and CDR2: SGHNT and YENEEA. The CDR3 sequence is 18 residues long. CDR3 residues: CASSLDWGRGLVTGELFF. The CDR3 nucleotides are TGTGCCAGCAGCTTAGATTGGGGCAGGGGGCTGGTCACCGGGGAGCTGTTTTTT.

This clone appeared a few times. The chain joins TRBV28 to TRBJ1-2; D is undetermined. V dropped 6 bases and J dropped 3 bases, with 11 bases sitting between them. Germline V gene lookup returns CDR1 MDHEN and CDR2 SYDVKM. There are 13 residues in the CDR3. The CDR3 sequence: CASSPHQDYGYTF. CDR3 DNA sequence: TGTGCCAGCAGCCCGCACCAGGACTATGGCTACACCTTC.

The rearrangement uses TRBV2 and TRBJ2-7, with 11 bases aligning to TRBD2. Germline assignment: CDR1 SNHLY and CDR2 FYNNEI. Trimming cost V 3 bases and J 5 bases; bases outside gene matches: 6. CDR3 length: 15 amino acids. CDR3 sequence: CASSDGTSGGNEQYF. The CDR3 region has the DNA TGTGCCAGCAGTGACGGGACTAGCGGTGGAAACGAGCAGTACTTC. Full variable domain (outside the CDR3, taken from reference TRBV2 and TRBJ2-7): EPEVTQTPSHQVTQMGQEVILRCVPISNHLYFYWYRQILGQKVEFLVSFYNNEISEKSEIFDDQFSVERPDGSNFTLKIRSTKLEDSAMYFCASSDGTSGGNEQYFGPGTRLTVT.

This sequence joins TRBV11-2 and TRBJ1-4; D perhaps matches TRBD1 (6 bases). This CDR3 region has 16 residues. CDR1 and CDR2 from the germline V gene are SGHAT and FQNNGV. The V end was cut by 4 bases, the J end by 10 bases, with 22 bases between. CDR3 in DNA: TGTGCCAGCAGCTGGTGGACTGCGACGACAGGCGTAAAACTGTTTTTT. Its protein is CASSWWTATTGVKLFF.

The chain is built from TRBV4-1 and TRBJ2-5; D may be TRBD1 (6 bases). Trimming removed 1 base from V and 1 base from J, with 10 bases in between. In germline, CDR1 is MGHRA, CDR2 YSYEKL. The CDR3 is made up of 15 amino acids. CDR3 residues: CASSQGLGAQETQYF. CDR3 DNA: TGCGCCAGCAGCCAAGGTCTGGGGGCCCAAGAGACCCAGTACTTC.

The J gene is TRBJ2-5, the V gene TRBV4-1; 9 bases match TRBD2. The CDR3 runs to 17 residues. V shed 4 bases, J shed 2 bases, and the junction held 11 bases outside the gene matches. CDR1 and CDR2 (germline): MGHRA, YSYEKL. CDR3 region: CASSPLGTSGQQETQYF. The DNA of the CDR3 is TGCGCCAGCAGCCCCCTTGGCACTAGCGGGCAACAAGAGACCCAGTACTTC.

The rearrangement uses TRBV27 and TRBJ2-7; the match to TRBD2 covers 8 bases. The CDR3 length is 15 residues. From germline, CDR1 is MNHEY and CDR2 SMNVEV (reference sequence). The trim removed 2 bases at V and 4 bases at J, leaving 7 bases unmatched. In DNA form, the CDR3 reads TGTGCCAGCAGTTTAGCCCCCCGGGGGGGTTACGAGCAGTACTTC. Amino acid sequence: CASSLAPRGGYEQYF.

CDR3 DNA: TGTGCCAGCAGTACGGAGCTCCGGCCCCGGGGTAGCACAGATACGCAGTATTTT. Its protein is CASSTELRPRGSTDTQYF. The chain carries TRBV27 and TRBJ2-3, with D perhaps matching TRBD2 (5 bases). The V gene lost 5 bases and the J gene lost 0 bases, with 21 bases spanning the gap. Germline values: CDR1 MNHEY, CDR2 SMNVEV (reference sequence). The CDR3 totals 18 residues.

V and J are TRBV6-4 and TRBJ2-3, with a possible D match to TRBD1 (6 bases). The germline V gene encodes CDR1 MRHNA and CDR2 SNTAGT. The V end lost 4 bases, the J end lost 1 base, and 6 bases lay between the germline ends. This CDR3 is 13 amino acids long. In DNA, the CDR3 is TGTGCCAGCAGTGCAGGGGGCACAGATACGCAGTATTTT. It specifies CASSAGGTDTQYF.

J is TRBJ1-3 and V is TRBV4-1; D call uncertain. The CDR3 is 16 residues long. V shed 4 bases and J shed 1 base, with 14 bases lying between them. The germline CDR1 and CDR2 sequences are MGHRA and YSYEKL. This CDR3 reads CASSLEPLVSGNTIYF. The CDR3 DNA reads TGCGCCAGCAGCCTCGAGCCGTTAGTGTCTGGAAACACCATATATTTT.

As DNA, the CDR3 is TGTGCCAGCAGCTTAGTAGGAAGGGGGCGAGTATCCCGTAACAATGAGCAGTTCTTC. This encodes CASSLVGRGRVSRNNEQFF. The chain carries TRBV7-2 and TRBJ2-1; 7 bases are shared with TRBD1. Germline CDR1 reads SGHTA; CDR2 reads FQGNSA. The CDR3 extends over 19 amino acids. The ends lost 1 base at V and 5 bases at J; junction bases unmatched: 17.

The rearrangement links TRBV11-2 to TRBJ2-1; 7 bases match TRBD2. The CDR3 runs 11 residues. V was clipped by 4 bases and J by 15 bases; unmatched bases: 6. CDR1 SGHAT and CDR2 FQNNGV come from the germline V gene. In DNA form, the CDR3 reads TGTGCCAGCAGCTCAAGACTAGCCCTGTTCTTC. This encodes CASSSRLALFF.

The V and J genes are TRBV6-1 and TRBJ1-6, with 8 bases that match TRBD1. The ends lost 4 bases at V and 6 bases at J; junction bases unmatched: 5. CDR3 length: 15 residues. From germline, CDR1 is MNHNS and CDR2 SASEGT. The CDR3 spells CASSVQGAVNSPLHF. In nucleotides, the CDR3 is TGTGCCAGCAGTGTTCAGGGGGCCGTTAATTCACCCCTCCACTTT.

The chain links TRBV6-5 to TRBJ2-7; 10 bases map to TRBD1. V gave up 6 bases and J gave up 2 bases; unmatched junction bases: 7. The CDR3 totals 15 residues. CDR1 and CDR2 (germline): MNHEY, SVGAGI. The CDR3, as DNA: TGTGCCAGCAGAGGCCGGGACAGGGGCCCCTACGAGCAGTACTTC. This gives the protein CASRGRDRGPYEQYF.

The chain uses TRBV12-1 and TRBJ2-7; TRBD2, the table's D call, was not compared with the DNA. TRBV12-1 constitutes a pseudogene. The CDR3 runs 17 residues. The CDR3 region has the DNA TGTGCCAGCAGATCCTCGGGGAGGGCCTCGCCAATATACGAGCAGTACTTC. It translates to CASRSSGRASPIYEQYF.

The rearrangement uses TRBV5-6 and TRBJ1-5; D not resolved. The CDR3 has 15 residues. The germline V gene encodes CDR1 SGHDT and CDR2 YYEEEE. Trimming stripped 2 bases from V and 0 bases from J, with 9 bases between. In DNA, the CDR3 is TGTGCCAGCAGCTTTTACGGGTTTAGCAATCAGCCCCAGCATTTT. Translating it yields CASSFYGFSNQPQHF.

CDR3 sequence: CASSEGGANTEAFF. The CDR3 coding sequence is TGTGCCAGCAGTGAAGGGGGCGCCAACACTGAAGCTTTCTTT. The chain carries TRBV6-1 and TRBJ1-1; weak D call: TRBD1 (5 bases). Trimming left V 1 base short and J 2 bases short, with 8 bases between. The CDR3 spans 14 residues. Germline CDR1 MNHNS, CDR2 SASEGT.

The chain carries TRBV2 and TRBJ2-1, with 7 bases lining up with TRBD1. V was clipped by 6 bases and J by 0 bases; unmatched bases: 5. The CDR3 consists of 15 residues. Germline V gene lookup returns CDR1 SNHLY and CDR2 FYNNEI. Here the CDR3 DNA reads TGTGCCAGCAGGGTGACAGGGAGCTCCTACAATGAGCAGTTCTTC. It encodes CASRVTGSSYNEQFF.

This clone was detected a few times. In DNA form, the CDR3 reads TGTGCCAGCAGCTTTACAGGTCCGTCAGATACGCAGTATTTT. This codes for CASSFTGPSDTQYF. The chain uses TRBV11-3 and TRBJ2-3; TRBD1 might be the D (5 bases). Germline V gene data show CDR1 as SGHNT and CDR2 as YENEEA. There are 14 residues in the CDR3. Trimming removed 3 bases at V and 4 bases at J, with 11 bases between. The full variable domain, rest sourced from reference TRBV11-3 and TRBJ2-3, is EAGVVQSPRYKIIEKKQPVAFWCNPISGHNTLYWYLQNLGQGPELLIRYENEEAVDDSQLPKDRFSAERLKGVDSTLKIQPAELGDSAVYLCASSFTGPSDTQYFGPGTRLTVL.

The chain carries TRBV5-1 and TRBJ2-5; 9 nucleotides line up with TRBD2. The CDR3 spans 14 residues. Germline trimming cut 2 bases from V and 5 bases from J; bases unmatched to any gene: 4. The germline V gene has CDR1 SGHRS and CDR2 YFSETQ. Written as DNA, the CDR3 is TGCGCCAGCAGCTTTAGCGGGAGTCCGGAGACCCAGTACTTC. Translating gives CASSFSGSPETQYF. The variable domain in full, with the rest retrieved from reference TRBV5-1 and TRBJ2-5, is KAGVTQTPRYLIKTRGQQVTLSCSPISGHRSVSWYQQTPGQGLQFLFEYFSETQRNKGNFPGRFSGRQFSNSRSEMNVSTLELGDSALYLCASSFSGSPETQYFGPGTRLLVL.

This chain connects TRBV9 to TRBJ1-2, with D tentatively TRBD1 (6 bases). The germline V gene encodes CDR1 SGDLS and CDR2 YYNGEE. The CDR3 is 17 amino acids. Trimming removed 0 bases from V and 3 bases from J, with 18 bases in between. The CDR3 DNA reads as TGTGCCAGCAGCGTAGGCGGTTACAGGGCGCGGGACTATGGCTACACCTTC. Its translation: CASSVGGYRARDYGYTF.

The chain uses TRBV28 and TRBJ2-1, with 11 bases identical to TRBD2. The V and J ends lost 6 bases and 7 bases, in that order; junction bases with no gene match: 5. In germline, CDR1 is MDHEN, CDR2 SYDVKM. The CDR3 is 14 amino acids. The CDR3 loop reads CASRTSGSGNEQFF. Here the CDR3 DNA reads TGTGCCAGCAGAACTAGCGGGAGTGGGAATGAGCAGTTCTTC.

The V gene is TRBV5-1, the J gene TRBJ2-4, with 7 bases that match TRBD2. The CDR3 runs to 16 residues. Germline CDR1 SGHRS, CDR2 YFSETQ. The V gene end was trimmed by 2 bases and the J gene end by 8 bases; junction bases not matched to a gene: 13. DNA of the CDR3: TGCGCCAGCAGCTTCCCACTAGCGACCGGGGAACACATTCAGTACTTC. It codes for CASSFPLATGEHIQYF.

This clone has just one count. The CDR3 here is CASSLAPGGTEAFF. For the CDR3, the DNA is TGTGCCAGCAGCTTGGCCCCAGGGGGCACTGAAGCTTTCTTT. The J gene is TRBJ1-1, the V gene TRBV5-5; TRBD1 matches at 7 bases. Losses at the gene ends were 0 bases for V and 4 bases for J; bases not matched to a gene: 3. The CDR3 is 14 residues long. Germline values: CDR1 SGHKS, CDR2 YYEKEE (reference sequence).

The J gene is TRBJ1-5, the V gene TRBV28; 7 bases fit TRBD1. From germline, CDR1 is MDHEN and CDR2 SYDVKM. V dropped 1 base and J dropped 3; count of bases not matched to a gene: 3. The CDR3 is 15 amino acids. Written as DNA, the CDR3 is TGTGCCAGCAGTTTATTAGACAGGGACAATCAGCCCCAGCATTTT. Its translation is CASSLLDRDNQPQHF.

The chain recombines TRBV19 with TRBJ1-2, with D possibly TRBD1 on 6 matching bases. The CDR3 runs to 16 residues. V gave up 9 bases and J gave up 4 bases, with 24 bases separating them. The germline CDR1 and CDR2 sequences are LNHDA and SQIVND (reference sequence). In DNA, the CDR3 is TGTGCCAGCGGCGGCAGTGGGGGCCTTAGCCTCTATGGCTACACCTTC. This codes for CASGGSGGLSLYGYTF.

The chain combines TRBV2 with TRBJ1-5, with no clear D. CDR3 size: 14 residues. Germline V gene sequence: CDR1 SNHLY, CDR2 FYNNEI. Trimming took 3 bases from V and 3 from J, leaving 9 bases between them. CDR3 sequence: CASSEDLFNQPQHF. CDR3 DNA: TGTGCCAGCAGTGAGGACTTATTCAATCAGCCCCAGCATTTT.